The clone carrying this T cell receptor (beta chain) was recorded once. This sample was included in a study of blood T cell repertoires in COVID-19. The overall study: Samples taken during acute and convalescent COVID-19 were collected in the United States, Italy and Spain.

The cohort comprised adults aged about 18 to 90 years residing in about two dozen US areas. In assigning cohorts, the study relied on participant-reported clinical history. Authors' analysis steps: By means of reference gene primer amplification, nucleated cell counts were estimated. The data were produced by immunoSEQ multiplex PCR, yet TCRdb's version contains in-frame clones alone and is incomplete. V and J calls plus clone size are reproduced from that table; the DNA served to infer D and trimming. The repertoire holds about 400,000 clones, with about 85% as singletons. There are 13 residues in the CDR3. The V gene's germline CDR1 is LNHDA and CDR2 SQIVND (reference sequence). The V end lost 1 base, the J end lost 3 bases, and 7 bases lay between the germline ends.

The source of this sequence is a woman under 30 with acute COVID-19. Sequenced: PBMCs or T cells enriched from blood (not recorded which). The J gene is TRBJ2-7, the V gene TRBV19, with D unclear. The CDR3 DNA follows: TGTGCCAGTAGTATAGGGTCACTCTACGAGCAGTACTTC. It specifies CASSIGSLYEQYF.